The rows below give T cell receptor beta chains drawn from one sample of a study of blood T cell repertoires in COVID-19. TCRdb's table, derived via immunoSEQ multiplex PCR, lists solely in-frame clones and lacks some. The table has tens of thousands of clones, approximately 82% seen once; the top ten hold roughly 5.4%. The material sequenced was peripheral blood. The receptors were sampled from a man aged 45 to 65 with active COVID-19. Both conserved end residues are part of each CDR3. The D gene is left open where the match is weak. Clone size is shown for a subset of rows, as once, few, many or a class of expanded clone.

D: .
J: TRBJ1-3
size: .
V: TRBV3-1/TRBV3-2
DNA: TGTGCCAGCACCCGCTGGGGGGTTTCCTCTGGAAACACCATATATTTT
CDR3: CASTRWGVSSGNTIYF

D: .
J: TRBJ2-1
size: once
V: TRBV2
DNA: TGTGCCAGCAGTCGCGGGACTCCAGACTACAATGAGCAGTTCTTC
CDR3: CASSRGTPDYNEQFF

D: TRBD1
J: TRBJ2-7
size: .
V: TRBV19
DNA: TGTGCCAGTAGTATCCAGACAGGGTTGAACGAGCAGTACTTC
CDR3: CASSIQTGLNEQYF

D: TRBD1
J: TRBJ1-4
size: .
V: TRBV4-2
DNA: TGTGCCAGCAGCCAAGGACCGGGACAGGGGACTGAAAAACTGTTTTTT
CDR3: CASSQGPGQGTEKLFF

D: .
J: TRBJ2-1
size: .
V: TRBV20-1
DNA: TGCAGTGCTAGGCGTAACAATGAGCAGTTCTTC
CDR3: CSARRNNEQFF

D: .
J: TRBJ1-1
size: .
V: TRBV7-3
DNA: TGTGCCAGCAGCTTACAGGGATATACTGAAGCTTTCTTT
CDR3: CASSLQGYTEAFF

D: TRBD2
J: TRBJ2-5
size: .
V: TRBV2
DNA: TGTGCCAGCAGTGGGACTAGCGGGTCCCGAGAAGAGACCCAGTACTTC
CDR3: CASSGTSGSREETQYF

D: .
J: TRBJ2-5
size: .
V: TRBV28
DNA: TGTGCCAGCAGTTCCGGACAGCAAGAGACCCAGTACTTC
CDR3: CASSSGQQETQYF

D: .
J: TRBJ2-3
size: .
V: TRBV7-9
DNA: TGTGCCAGCAGCTTAGCGGGGGGAGATACGCAGTATTTT
CDR3: CASSLAGGDTQYF

D: TRBD2
J: TRBJ2-1
size: .
V: TRBV27
DNA: TGTGCCAGCAACCGTCCGGGACTAGCGGGAGGGTTAAATGAGCAGTTCTTC
CDR3: CASNRPGLAGGLNEQFF

D: TRBD2
J: TRBJ2-3
size: once
V: TRBV5-1
DNA: TGCGCCAGCAGCGCAGGCCATGGGGGAGGGAGCGCAGATACGCAGTATTTT
CDR3: CASSAGHGGGSADTQYF

D: .
J: TRBJ2-3
size: few
V: TRBV3-1/TRBV3-2
DNA: TGTGCCAGCAGCCCAGGGCCAGGGCCCACAGATACGCAGTATTTT
CDR3: CASSPGPGPTDTQYF

D: .
J: TRBJ2-5
size: .
V: TRBV19
DNA: TGTGCCAGTAGTATGGTCCCCTTCGAGGAGACCCAGTACTTC
CDR3: CASSMVPFEETQYF

D: .
J: TRBJ2-7
size: .
V: TRBV1
DNA: TGCACCAGCAGCCAAGGAAGCGGGAGGGCCTCCTACGAGCAGTACTTC
CDR3: CTSSQGSGRASYEQYF

D: .
J: TRBJ2-1
size: .
V: TRBV7-3
DNA: TGTGCCAGCAGCTTATATCCAGACAATGAGCAGTTCTTC
CDR3: CASSLYPDNEQFF

D: .
J: TRBJ2-7
size: .
V: TRBV19
DNA: TGTGCCAGTAGTATAGAGTCAGGGCTCGAGCAGTACTTC
CDR3: CASSIESGLEQYF

D: .
J: TRBJ1-1
size: once
V: TRBV29-1
DNA: TGCAGCGTTGAGCAGGGCGAAATGAACACTGAAGCTTTCTTT
CDR3: CSVEQGEMNTEAFF

D: .
J: TRBJ1-1
size: .
V: TRBV28
DNA: TGTGCCAGCAGCCTCCTCAACCGCGCCACTGAAGCTTTCTTT
CDR3: CASSLLNRATEAFF

D: TRBD2
J: TRBJ2-5
size: .
V: TRBV6-2/TRBV6-3
DNA: TGTGCCAGCAGTCTTTGGGAGGGAGCGGAGACCCAGTACTTC
CDR3: CASSLWEGAETQYF

D: .
J: TRBJ2-6
size: .
V: TRBV7-3
DNA: TGTGCCAGCAGCTTAGGAGGGGTCGGGGCCAACGTCCTGACTTTC
CDR3: CASSLGGVGANVLTF